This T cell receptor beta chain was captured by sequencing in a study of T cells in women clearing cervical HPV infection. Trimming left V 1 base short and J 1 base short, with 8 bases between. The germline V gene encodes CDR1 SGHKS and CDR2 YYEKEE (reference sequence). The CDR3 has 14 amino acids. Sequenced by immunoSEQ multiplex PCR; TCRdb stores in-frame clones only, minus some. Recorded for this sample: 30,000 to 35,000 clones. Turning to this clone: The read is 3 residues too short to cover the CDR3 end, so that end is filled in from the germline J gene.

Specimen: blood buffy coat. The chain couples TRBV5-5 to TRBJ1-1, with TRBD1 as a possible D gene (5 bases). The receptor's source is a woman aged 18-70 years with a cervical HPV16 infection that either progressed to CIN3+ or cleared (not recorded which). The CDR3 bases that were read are TGTGCCAGCAGCTTGTCACAGGCGAACACTGAA. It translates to CASSLSQANTE. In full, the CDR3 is CASSLSQANTEAFF.